Listed below are T cell receptor beta chains from one sample, sequenced in a study of cytomegalovirus exposure and HLA in healthy donors. Assay used: immunoSEQ multiplex PCR; TCRdb lists only in-frame clones, some missing. The sample lists around 140,000 clones, approximately 60% occurring once. Material: PBMCs. The source of these receptors is a woman aged 40 to 50 in good health and CMV-seronegative. CDR3s include the opening cysteine and the closing phenylalanine or tryptophan. D genes are given only for firm matches.

D gene: TRBD2; V gene: TRBV6-1; CDR3 length: 13; J gene: TRBJ2-5; CDR3 DNA: TGTGCCGCTAGCGGGGGGCCCCAAGAGACCCAGTACTTC; CDR3 protein: CAASGGPQETQYF
D gene: TRBD1; V gene: TRBV4-1; CDR3 length: 16; J gene: TRBJ1-2; CDR3 DNA: TGCGCCAGCAGCCTTACCGGGACAGGCTTAGGAGAGGGCTACACCTTC; CDR3 protein: CASSLTGTGLGEGYTF
D gene: .; V gene: TRBV11-2; CDR3 length: 14; J gene: TRBJ2-5; CDR3 DNA: TGTGCCAGCAGCTCCTCTCTGGTCGGAGAGACCCAGTACTTC; CDR3 protein: CASSSSLVGETQYF
D gene: .; V gene: TRBV30; CDR3 length: 15; J gene: TRBJ2-1; CDR3 DNA: TGTGCCTGGAGTCTTTGGGGGGGGCGGGGGAATGAGCAGTTCTTC; CDR3 protein: CAWSLWGGRGNEQFF
D gene: .; V gene: TRBV2; CDR3 length: 15; J gene: TRBJ1-6; CDR3 DNA: TGTGCCAGCAGTGTAGGGCGGGACTATAATTCACCCCTCCACTTT; CDR3 protein: CASSVGRDYNSPLHF
D gene: .; V gene: TRBV30; CDR3 length: 15; J gene: TRBJ1-2; CDR3 DNA: TGTGCCTGGACCCGGGGGGCTCCGGCTATCTATGGCTACACCTTC; CDR3 protein: CAWTRGAPAIYGYTF
D gene: .; V gene: TRBV29-1; CDR3 length: 11; J gene: TRBJ2-7; CDR3 DNA: TGCAGCGTTGAACTCTCCTACGAGCAGTACTTC; CDR3 protein: CSVELSYEQYF
D gene: TRBD1; V gene: TRBV4-1; CDR3 length: 15; J gene: TRBJ2-7; CDR3 DNA: TGCGCCAGCAGGATGGGGACAGGGCCCGGATACGAGCAGTACTTC; CDR3 protein: CASRMGTGPGYEQYF
D gene: TRBD1; V gene: TRBV30; CDR3 length: 16; J gene: TRBJ1-4; CDR3 DNA: TGTGCCTGGAGTAAGAGTCGGACAGGTACTAATGAAAAACTGTTTTTT; CDR3 protein: CAWSKSRTGTNEKLFF
D gene: .; V gene: TRBV5-6; CDR3 length: 14; J gene: TRBJ2-2; CDR3 DNA: TGTGCCAGCAGCTTGGGACAGACCACCGGGGAGCTGTTTTTT; CDR3 protein: CASSLGQTTGELFF
D gene: .; V gene: TRBV23-1; CDR3 length: 16; J gene: TRBJ1-6; CDR3 DNA: TGCGCCAGCAGTCGCTACAGGAGCTCCTATAATTCACCCCTCCACTTT; CDR3 protein: CASSRYRSSYNSPLHF
D gene: .; V gene: TRBV11-3; CDR3 length: 13; J gene: TRBJ2-2; CDR3 DNA: TGTGCCAGCAGCTCCAGGGGAAGCGGGGAGCTGTTTTTT; CDR3 protein: CASSSRGSGELFF